This T cell receptor (beta chain) appears in the sequencing data of a study of CD8 T cells in Susac syndrome. Study-level background: Within the group of sequenced Susac syndrome patients, more than five had active disease and roughly eight were in remission. Intravenous immunoglobulin alone or corticosteroids were being given to patients with Susac syndrome at blood draw, unless they were therapy-naive.

Germline V CDR1 and CDR2: LGHDT, YNNKEL (reference sequence). V was shortened by 4 bases and J by 5 bases, with 9 bases between the two germline ends. There are 14 residues in the CDR3. Sequencing of TCR beta, carried out with a high-throughput approach, was applied to CD8+ and CD4+ T cells from the blood. Isolation of CD8+ and CD4+ T cells was performed negatively, whereas enrichment of TEMRA cells was done by FACS. Random hexamers were used to reverse transcribe an amount of roughly 0.45 to 1 ug RNA. TCRdb analysed the immunoSEQ multiplex PCR reads with MiXCR anew, one entry per CDR3 protein. The sample includes some 99,000 distinct CDR3 sequences, around 94% of them seen just once. This clonotype was seen once.

The sequence derives from a human donor with Susac syndrome. Sequencing used CD4+ T cells from PBMCs. The chain couples TRBV3-1 to TRBJ1-6; no reliable D call. The CDR3 is CASSPSGDNSPLHF. CDR3 nucleotides: TGTGCCAGCAGCCCGAGTGGAGATAATTCACCCCTCCACTTT.